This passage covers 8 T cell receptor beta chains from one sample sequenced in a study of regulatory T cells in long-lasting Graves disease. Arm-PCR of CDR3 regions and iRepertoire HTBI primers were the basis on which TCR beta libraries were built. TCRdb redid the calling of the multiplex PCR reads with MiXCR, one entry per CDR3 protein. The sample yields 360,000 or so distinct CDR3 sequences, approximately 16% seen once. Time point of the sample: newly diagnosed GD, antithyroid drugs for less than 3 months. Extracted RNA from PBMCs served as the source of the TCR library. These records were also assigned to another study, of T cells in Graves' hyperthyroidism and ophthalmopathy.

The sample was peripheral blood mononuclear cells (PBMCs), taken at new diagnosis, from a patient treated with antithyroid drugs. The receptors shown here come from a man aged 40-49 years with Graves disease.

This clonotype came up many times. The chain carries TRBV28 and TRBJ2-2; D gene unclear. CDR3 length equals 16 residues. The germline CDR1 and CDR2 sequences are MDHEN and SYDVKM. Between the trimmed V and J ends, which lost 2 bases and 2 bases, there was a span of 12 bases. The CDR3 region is CASSLLFRSNTGELFF. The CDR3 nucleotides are TGTGCCAGCAGTTTACTGTTTCGGTCCAACACCGGGGAGCTGTTTTTT.

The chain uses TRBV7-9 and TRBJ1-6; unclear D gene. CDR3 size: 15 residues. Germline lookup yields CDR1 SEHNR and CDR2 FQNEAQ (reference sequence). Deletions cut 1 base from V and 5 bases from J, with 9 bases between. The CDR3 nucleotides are TGTGCCAGCAGCTTAGACTACAGCCATAATTCACCCCTCCACTTT. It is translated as CASSLDYSHNSPLHF.

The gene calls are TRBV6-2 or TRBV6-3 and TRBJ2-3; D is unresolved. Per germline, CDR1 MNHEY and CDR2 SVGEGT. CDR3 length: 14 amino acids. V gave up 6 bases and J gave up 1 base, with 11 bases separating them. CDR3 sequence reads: CASRPLGRTDTQYF. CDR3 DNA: TGTGCCAGCAGGCCCCTGGGCCGCACAGATACGCAGTATTTT.

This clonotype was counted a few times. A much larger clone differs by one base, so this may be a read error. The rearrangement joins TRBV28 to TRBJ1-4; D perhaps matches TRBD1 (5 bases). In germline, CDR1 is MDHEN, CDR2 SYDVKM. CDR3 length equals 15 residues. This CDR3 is CAGSALRASNEKLFF. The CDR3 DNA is TGTGCCGGCAGCGCACTCAGGGCCTCTAATGAAAAACTGTTTTTT.

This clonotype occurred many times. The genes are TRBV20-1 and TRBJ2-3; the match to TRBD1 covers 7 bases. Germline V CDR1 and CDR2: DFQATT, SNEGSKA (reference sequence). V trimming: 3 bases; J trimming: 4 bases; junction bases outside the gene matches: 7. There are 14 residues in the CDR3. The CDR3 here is CSASRGGAADTQYF. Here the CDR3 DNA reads TGCAGTGCTAGTAGAGGGGGCGCAGCAGATACGCAGTATTTT.

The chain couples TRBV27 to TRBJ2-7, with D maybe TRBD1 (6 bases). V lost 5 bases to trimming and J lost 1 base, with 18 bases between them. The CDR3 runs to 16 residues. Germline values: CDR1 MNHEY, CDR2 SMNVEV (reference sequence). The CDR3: CASSPTGTNPSYEQYF. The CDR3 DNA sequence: TGTGCCAGCAGTCCCACCGGGACAAACCCATCCTACGAGCAGTACTTC.

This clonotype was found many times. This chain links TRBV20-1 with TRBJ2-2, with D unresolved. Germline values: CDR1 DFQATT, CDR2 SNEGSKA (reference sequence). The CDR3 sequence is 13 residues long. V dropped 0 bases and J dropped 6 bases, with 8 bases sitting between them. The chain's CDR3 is CSARDWRPGELFF. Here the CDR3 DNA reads TGCAGTGCTAGAGATTGGCGGCCCGGGGAGCTGTTTTTT.

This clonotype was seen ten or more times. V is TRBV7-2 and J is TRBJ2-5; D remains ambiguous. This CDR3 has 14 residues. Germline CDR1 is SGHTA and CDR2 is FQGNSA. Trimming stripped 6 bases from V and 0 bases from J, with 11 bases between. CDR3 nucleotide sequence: TGTGCCAGCAGGCCCGGCATTTACCAAGAGACCCAGTACTTC. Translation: CASRPGIYQETQYF.